The 13 T cell receptor beta chains presented below share a single source sample, sequenced in a study of T cell responses to AZD1222 COVID-19 vaccine. The method was immunoSEQ multiplex PCR; TCRdb's version includes in-frame clones alone and lacks a portion of them. This sample has around 170,000 clones, with approximately 90% found just once. Specimen: peripheral blood, collected on day 0 of AZD1222 vaccination. These receptors were collected from an adult in good health.

The V call is TRBV19, the J call TRBJ2-3; 8 bases are a match to TRBD2. Germline trimming cut 6 bases from V and 6 bases from J; bases unmatched to any gene: 8. The CDR3 covers 14 residues. Germline CDR1 is LNHDA and CDR2 is SQIVND (reference sequence). The CDR3 loop is CASSPAGAPDTQYF. Here the CDR3 DNA reads TGTGCCAGTAGCCCAGCGGGGGCCCCGGATACGCAGTATTTT.

This rearrangement joins TRBV27 to TRBJ2-7, with TRBD2 matching 8 bases. V lost 0 bases to trimming and J lost 4 bases; unmatched junction nucleotides: 8. CDR1 and CDR2 from the germline V gene are MNHEY and SMNVEV (reference sequence). CDR3 length: 16 residues. For the CDR3, the DNA is TGTGCCAGCAGTTTATCCCGAGGGGCGGGAGGATACGAGCAGTACTTC. Translated: CASSLSRGAGGYEQYF.

The sample holds one count of this clone. V gene TRBV18 combines with J gene TRBJ1-1, with TRBD1 matching 9 bases. The germline V gene encodes CDR1 KGHSH and CDR2 LQKENI. The junction had 8 bases not matched to a gene; V was cut back by 4 bases and J by 2 bases. CDR3 length: 16 residues. The CDR3 sequence is CASSLPRDRANTEAFF. The CDR3 DNA sequence: TGTGCCAGCTCACTGCCCCGGGACAGGGCAAACACTGAAGCTTTCTTT.

The chain joins TRBV19 to TRBJ1-1, with 7 positions matching TRBD1. The CDR3 length is 14 residues. From germline, CDR1 is LNHDA and CDR2 SQIVND (reference sequence). J lost 7 bases, V lost 3 bases, and 8 bases had no gene match. CDR3 in DNA: TGTGCCAGTAGTATTCCAGGGGGTTGGGGTGAAGCTTTCTTT. This gives the protein CASSIPGGWGEAFF. Variable domain in full (rest from reference TRBV19 and TRBJ1-1): DGGITQSPKYLFRKEGQNVTLSCEQNLNHDAMYWYRQDPGQGLRLIYYSQIVNDFQKGDIAEGYSVSREKKESFPLTVTSAQKNPTAFYLCASSIPGGWGEAFFGQGTRLTVV.

The chain is built from TRBV6-5 and TRBJ1-4, with 8 bases aligning to TRBD1. The CDR3 contains 16 residues. Germline-derived CDR1 and CDR2 are MNHEY and SVGAGI. Unmatched junction bases numbered 7, after V lost 4 bases and J lost 3 bases. CDR3 amino acids: CASSLDRVRSNEKLFF. As DNA, the CDR3 is TGTGCCAGCAGTTTGGACAGGGTGCGATCTAATGAAAAACTGTTTTTT.

In its sample, this clone was seen a few times. J is TRBJ1-1 and V is TRBV28; 7 nucleotides agree with TRBD1. This CDR3 region has 16 residues. Germline V gene lookup returns CDR1 MDHEN and CDR2 SYDVKM. V gave up 0 bases and J gave up 0 bases; unmatched junction bases: 4. CDR3 sequence reads: CASSLWTTGVNTEAFF. The CDR3 nucleotides read TGTGCCAGCAGTTTATGGACTACAGGGGTGAACACTGAAGCTTTCTTT.

V usage is TRBV6-4 and J usage is TRBJ2-1, with TRBD2 as a possible D gene (5 bases). The germline V gene has CDR1 MRHNA and CDR2 SNTAGT. V was pared by 2 bases and J by 4 bases, with 12 bases between. The CDR3 is made up of 15 amino acids. The chain's CDR3 is CASSDGLAGYNEQFF. DNA of the CDR3: TGTGCCAGCAGTGACGGGCTAGCTGGGTACAATGAGCAGTTCTTC.

The chain joins TRBV7-2 to TRBJ1-3; weak D call: TRBD1 (6 bases). The CDR3 is 16 amino acids. Trimming stripped 5 bases from V and 0 bases from J, with 14 bases between. Germline CDR1 is SGHTA and CDR2 is FQGNSA. In DNA, the CDR3 is TGTGCCAGCAGCCCACTAACAGGGCGCTCTGGAAACACCATATATTTT. Amino acid sequence: CASSPLTGRSGNTIYF. The variable domain in full, with the rest retrieved from reference TRBV7-2 and TRBJ1-3, is GAGVSQSPSNKVTEKGKDVELRCDPISGHTALYWYRQSLGQGLEFLIYFQGNSAPDKSGLPSDRFSAERTGGSVSTLTIQRTQQEDSAVYLCASSPLTGRSGNTIYFGEGSWLTVV.

J is TRBJ2-3 and V is TRBV27; 8 positions agree with TRBD1. V was clipped by 3 bases and J by 6 bases; unmatched bases: 2. Looked up from germline, CDR1 is MNHEY and CDR2 is SMNVEV (reference sequence). This CDR3 is built from 13 residues. CDR3 sequence reads: CASSFNRGDTQYF. The CDR3 DNA is TGTGCCAGCAGTTTTAACAGGGGGGATACGCAGTATTTT.

This chain's CDR3 is CASSLLPYSRNQPQHF. The CDR3, as DNA: TGTGCCAGCAGTTTGCTACCATATAGCCGCAATCAGCCCCAGCATTTT. The chain employs TRBV27 and TRBJ1-5; no clear D. The CDR3 runs to 16 residues. V shed 3 bases and J shed 2 bases, with 14 bases lying between them. Germline values: CDR1 MNHEY, CDR2 SMNVEV (reference sequence).

This chain's CDR3 is CSVDDRRNTEAFF. The CDR3 region has the DNA TGCAGCGTTGACGACAGGCGGAACACTGAAGCTTTCTTT. The gene calls are TRBV29-1 and TRBJ1-1; perhaps TRBD1 as D (6 bases). V was shortened by 3 bases and J by 1 base, with 9 bases between the two germline ends. The length of the CDR3 is 13 residues. Germline CDR1 SQVTM, CDR2 ANQGSEA.

The chain carries TRBV7-9 and TRBJ2-1; TRBD2 matches at 8 bases. Per germline, CDR1 SEHNR and CDR2 FQNEAQ (reference sequence). After removal of 4 bases from V and 4 bases from J, the junction contained 6 bases not matched to a gene. The CDR3 is 15 residues long. The CDR3 reads CASSSERELYNEQFF. The CDR3 DNA reads as TGTGCCAGCAGCTCGGAGCGGGAGCTGTACAATGAGCAGTTCTTC.

The chain joins TRBV5-4 to TRBJ2-5, with D unclear. CDR1 and CDR2 from the germline V gene are SGHNT and YYREEE (reference sequence). The CDR3 consists of 13 residues. The V end lost 1 base, the J end lost 1 base, and 5 bases lay between the germline ends. The CDR3 loop reads CASSLPLQETQYF. Here the CDR3 DNA reads TGTGCCAGCAGCTTGCCCCTCCAAGAGACCCAGTACTTC.